This T cell receptor beta chain was identified during a study of CD8 T cells in Susac syndrome. Germline CDR1 reads MNHNY; CDR2 reads SVGAGI (reference sequence). The CDR3 has 14 residues. V lost 5 bases and J lost 1, with 11 bases in between. RNA was extracted with the RNeasy kit, and a quantity of about 0.45 to 1 ug was reverse transcribed using random hexamers. TCR beta CDR3 was amplified by immunoSEQ covering 54 Vbeta and 13 Jbeta. MiXCR, applied by TCRdb to the immunoSEQ multiplex PCR reads, yields one record per CDR3 protein. The sample has under 200,000 distinct CDR3 sequences, 90% to 95% seen once; the top ten hold roughly 0.13%. The authors negatively isolated CD8+ and CD4+ T cells and FACS-enriched TEMRA cells.

V and J are TRBV6-6 and TRBJ1-1, with D possibly being TRBD1 (5 bases). Material: CD4+ T cells from PBMCs. This receptor was identified in a human donor in good health. The CDR3 nucleotides read TGTGCCAGCAGTAATGGCGGGACGAACACTGAAGCTTTCTTT. Protein: CASSNGGTNTEAFF.